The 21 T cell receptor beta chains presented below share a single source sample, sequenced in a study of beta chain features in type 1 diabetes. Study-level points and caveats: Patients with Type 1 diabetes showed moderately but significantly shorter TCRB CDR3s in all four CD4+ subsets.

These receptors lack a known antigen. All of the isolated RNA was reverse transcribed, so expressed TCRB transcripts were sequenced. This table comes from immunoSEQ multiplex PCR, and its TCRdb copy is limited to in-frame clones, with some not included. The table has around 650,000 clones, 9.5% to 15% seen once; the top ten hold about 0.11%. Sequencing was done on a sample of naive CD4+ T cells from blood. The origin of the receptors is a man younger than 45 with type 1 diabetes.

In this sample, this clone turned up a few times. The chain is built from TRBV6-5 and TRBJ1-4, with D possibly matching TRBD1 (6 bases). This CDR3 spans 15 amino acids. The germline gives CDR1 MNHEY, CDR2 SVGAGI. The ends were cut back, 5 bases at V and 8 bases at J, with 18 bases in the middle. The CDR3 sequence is CASSGQQGVGEKLFF. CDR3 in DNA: TGTGCCAGCAGTGGACAACAGGGTGTCGGCGAAAAACTGTTTTTT.

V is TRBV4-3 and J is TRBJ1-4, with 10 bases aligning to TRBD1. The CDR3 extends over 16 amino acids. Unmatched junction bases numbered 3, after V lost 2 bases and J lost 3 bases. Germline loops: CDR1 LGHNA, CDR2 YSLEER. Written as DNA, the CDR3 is TGCGCCAGCAGCCAAAGGACAGGGGGGGCTAATGAAAAACTGTTTTTT. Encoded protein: CASSQRTGGANEKLFF.

The CDR3 region is CASSPDRGRGNQPQHF. The CDR3 nucleotides read TGTGCCAGCAGCCCTGACAGGGGGCGAGGCAATCAGCCCCAGCATTTT. This chain links TRBV7-2 with TRBJ1-5, with 10 bases fitting TRBD1. The length of the CDR3 is 16 residues. In germline, CDR1 is SGHTA, CDR2 FQGNSA. After removal of 5 bases from V and 2 bases from J, the junction contained 6 bases not matched to a gene.

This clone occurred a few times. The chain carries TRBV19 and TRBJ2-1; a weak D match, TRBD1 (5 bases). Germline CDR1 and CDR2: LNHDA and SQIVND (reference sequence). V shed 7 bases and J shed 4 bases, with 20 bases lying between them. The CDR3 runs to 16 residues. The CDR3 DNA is TGTGCCAGTATGGCGACAGTGCGTCACCAGTACAATGAGCAGTTCTTC. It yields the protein CASMATVRHQYNEQFF.

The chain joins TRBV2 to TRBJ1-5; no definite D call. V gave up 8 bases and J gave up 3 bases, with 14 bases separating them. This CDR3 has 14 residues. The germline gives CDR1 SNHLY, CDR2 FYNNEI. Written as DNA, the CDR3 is TGTGCCAGCTCGGGGAACCTAATCAATCAGCCCCAGCATTTT. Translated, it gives CASSGNLINQPQHF.

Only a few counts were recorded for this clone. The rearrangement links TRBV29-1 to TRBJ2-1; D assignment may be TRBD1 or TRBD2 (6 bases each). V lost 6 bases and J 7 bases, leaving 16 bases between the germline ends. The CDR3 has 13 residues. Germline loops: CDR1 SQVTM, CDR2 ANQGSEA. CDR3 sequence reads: CSVLPGAPNEQFF. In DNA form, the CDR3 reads TGCAGCGTCCTACCGGGGGCGCCAAATGAGCAGTTCTTC.

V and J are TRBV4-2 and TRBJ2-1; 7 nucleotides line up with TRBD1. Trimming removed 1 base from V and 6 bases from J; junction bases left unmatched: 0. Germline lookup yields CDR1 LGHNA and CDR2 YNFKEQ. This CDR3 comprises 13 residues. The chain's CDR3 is CASSQAGGNEQFF. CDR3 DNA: TGTGCCAGCAGCCAAGCAGGGGGCAATGAGCAGTTCTTC.

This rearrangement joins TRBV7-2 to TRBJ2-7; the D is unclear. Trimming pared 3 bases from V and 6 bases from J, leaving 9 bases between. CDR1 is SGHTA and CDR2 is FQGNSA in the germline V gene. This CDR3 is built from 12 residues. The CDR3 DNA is TGTGCCAGCAGCTTCCTCGGATCCGAGCAGTACTTC. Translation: CASSFLGSEQYF.

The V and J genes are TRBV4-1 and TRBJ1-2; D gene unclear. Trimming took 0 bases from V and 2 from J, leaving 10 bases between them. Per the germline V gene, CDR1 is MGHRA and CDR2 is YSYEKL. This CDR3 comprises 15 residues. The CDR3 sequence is CASSQEGTGNYGYTF. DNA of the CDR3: TGCGCCAGCAGCCAAGAGGGTACGGGGAACTATGGCTACACCTTC.

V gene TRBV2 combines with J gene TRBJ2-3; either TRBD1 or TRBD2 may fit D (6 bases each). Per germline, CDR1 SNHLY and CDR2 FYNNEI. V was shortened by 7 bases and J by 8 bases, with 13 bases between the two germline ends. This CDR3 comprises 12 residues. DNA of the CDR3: TGTGCCAGCATCGAGGGGGGTGGTACGCAGTATTTT. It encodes CASIEGGGTQYF.

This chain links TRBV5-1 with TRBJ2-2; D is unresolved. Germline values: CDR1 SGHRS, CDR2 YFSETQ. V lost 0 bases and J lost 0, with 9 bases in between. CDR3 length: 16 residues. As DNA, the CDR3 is TGCGCCAGCAGCTTGGTGTTGCCCGCGAACACCGGGGAGCTGTTTTTT. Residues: CASSLVLPANTGELFF.

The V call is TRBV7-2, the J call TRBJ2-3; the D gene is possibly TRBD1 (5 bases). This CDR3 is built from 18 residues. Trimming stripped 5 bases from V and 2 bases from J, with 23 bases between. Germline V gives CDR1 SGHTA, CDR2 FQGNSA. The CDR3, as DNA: TGTGCCAGCAGCCCCCCGGGTGCAGGGATCGGCGTCACAGATACGCAGTATTTT. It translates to CASSPPGAGIGVTDTQYF.

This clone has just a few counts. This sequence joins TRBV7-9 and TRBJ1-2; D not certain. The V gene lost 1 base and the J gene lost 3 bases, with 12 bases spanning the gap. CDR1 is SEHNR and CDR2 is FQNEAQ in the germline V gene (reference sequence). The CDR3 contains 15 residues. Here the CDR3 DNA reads TGTGCCAGCAGCTTAGGGGAAGCTTCCCACTATGGCTACACCTTC. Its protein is CASSLGEASHYGYTF.

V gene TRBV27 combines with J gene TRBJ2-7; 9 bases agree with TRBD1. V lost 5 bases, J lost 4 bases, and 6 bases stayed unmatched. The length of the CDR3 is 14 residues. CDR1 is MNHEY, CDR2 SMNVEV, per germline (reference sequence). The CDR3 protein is CASSMGTGWYEQYF. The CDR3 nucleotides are TGTGCCAGCAGTATGGGGACAGGGTGGTACGAGCAGTACTTC.

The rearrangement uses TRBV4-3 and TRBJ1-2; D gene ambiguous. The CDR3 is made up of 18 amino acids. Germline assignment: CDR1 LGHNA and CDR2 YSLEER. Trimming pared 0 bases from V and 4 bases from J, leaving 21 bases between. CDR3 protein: CASSQDSGRGGLFYGYTF. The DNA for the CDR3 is TGCGCCAGCAGCCAAGACAGTGGCAGAGGCGGGCTCTTCTATGGCTACACCTTC.

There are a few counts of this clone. CDR3: CASSVGDQPQHF. In DNA, the CDR3 is TGTGCCAGCAGCGTGGGGGATCAGCCCCAGCATTTT. This sequence joins TRBV9 and TRBJ1-5, with a tentative D call TRBD1 (5 bases). Germline CDR1 reads SGDLS; CDR2 reads YYNGEE. The CDR3 runs 12 residues. Deletions cut 2 bases from V and 5 bases from J, with 5 bases between. Supplemented by reference TRBV9 and TRBJ1-5, the full variable domain reads DSGVTQTPKHLITATGQRVTLRCSPRSGDLSVYWYQQSLDQGLQFLIQYYNGEERAKGNILERFSAQQFPDLHSELNLSSLELGDSALYFCASSVGDQPQHFGDGTRLSIL.

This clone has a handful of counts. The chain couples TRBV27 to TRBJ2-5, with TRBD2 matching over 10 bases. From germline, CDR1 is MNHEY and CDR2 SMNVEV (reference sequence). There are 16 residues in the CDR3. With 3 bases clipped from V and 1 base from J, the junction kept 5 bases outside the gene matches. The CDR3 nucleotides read TGTGCCAGCAGTTTGGACGAGCGGGGGGGCCAAGAGACCCAGTACTTC. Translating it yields CASSLDERGGQETQYF.

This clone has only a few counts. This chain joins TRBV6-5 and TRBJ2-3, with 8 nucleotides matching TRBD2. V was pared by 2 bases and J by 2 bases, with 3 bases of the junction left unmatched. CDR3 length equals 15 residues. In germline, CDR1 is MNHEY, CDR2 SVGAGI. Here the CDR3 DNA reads TGTGCCAGCAGTTACGCGGGGGGCGACACAGATACGCAGTATTTT. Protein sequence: CASSYAGGDTDTQYF.

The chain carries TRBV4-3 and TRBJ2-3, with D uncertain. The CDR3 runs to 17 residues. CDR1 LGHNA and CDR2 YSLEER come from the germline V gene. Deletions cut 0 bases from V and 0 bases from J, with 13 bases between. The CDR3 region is CASSQDRRLYSTDTQYF. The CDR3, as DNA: TGCGCCAGCAGCCAAGACAGACGGCTTTATAGCACAGATACGCAGTATTTT.

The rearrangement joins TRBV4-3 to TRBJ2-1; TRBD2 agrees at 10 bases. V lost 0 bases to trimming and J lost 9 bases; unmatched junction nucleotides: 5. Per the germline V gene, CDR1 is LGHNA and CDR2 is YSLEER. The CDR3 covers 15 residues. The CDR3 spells CASSQEERGGREQFF. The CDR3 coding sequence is TGCGCCAGCAGCCAAGAGGAGCGGGGGGGCCGTGAGCAGTTCTTC.

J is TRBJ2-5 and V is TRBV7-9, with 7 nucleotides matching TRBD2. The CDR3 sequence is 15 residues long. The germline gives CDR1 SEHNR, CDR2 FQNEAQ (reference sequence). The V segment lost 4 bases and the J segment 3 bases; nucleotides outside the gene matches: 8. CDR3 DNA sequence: TGTGCCAGCAGCTACCGAGCGGGAAAGGAAGAGACCCAGTACTTC. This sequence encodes CASSYRAGKEETQYF.